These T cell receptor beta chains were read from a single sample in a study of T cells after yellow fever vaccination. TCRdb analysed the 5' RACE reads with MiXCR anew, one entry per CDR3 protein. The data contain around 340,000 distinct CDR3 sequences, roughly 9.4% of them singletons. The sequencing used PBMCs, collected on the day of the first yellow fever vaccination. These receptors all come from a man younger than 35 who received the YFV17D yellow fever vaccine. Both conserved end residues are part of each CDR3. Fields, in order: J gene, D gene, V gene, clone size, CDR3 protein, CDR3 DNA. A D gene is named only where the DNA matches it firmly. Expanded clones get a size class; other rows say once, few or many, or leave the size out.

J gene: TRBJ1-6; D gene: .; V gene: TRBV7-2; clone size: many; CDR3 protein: CASSSSATDYNSPLHF; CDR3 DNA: TGTGCCAGCAGCTCGAGCGCGACAGACTATAATTCACCCCTCCACTTT
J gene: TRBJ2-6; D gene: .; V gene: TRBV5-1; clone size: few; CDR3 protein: CASSRPQDVLTF; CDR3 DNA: TGCGCCAGCAGCCGACCCCAGGACGTCCTGACTTTC
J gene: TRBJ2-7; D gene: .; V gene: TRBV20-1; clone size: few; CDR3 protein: CSADGQTYEQYF; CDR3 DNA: TGCAGTGCTGACGGACAGACCTACGAGCAGTACTTC
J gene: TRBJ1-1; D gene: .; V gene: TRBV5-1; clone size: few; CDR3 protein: CASSSRTSGNTEAFF; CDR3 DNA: TGCGCCAGCAGCTCGCGGACAAGTGGGAACACTGAAGCTTTCTTT
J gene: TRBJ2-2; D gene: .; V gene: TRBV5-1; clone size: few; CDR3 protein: CASSLLSNTGELFF; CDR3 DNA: TGCGCCAGCAGCTTGCTCTCGAACACCGGGGAGCTGTTTTTT
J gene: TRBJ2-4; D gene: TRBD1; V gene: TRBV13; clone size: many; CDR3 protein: CASSLQGANIQYF; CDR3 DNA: TGTGCCAGCAGCTTACAGGGGGCGAACATTCAGTACTTC
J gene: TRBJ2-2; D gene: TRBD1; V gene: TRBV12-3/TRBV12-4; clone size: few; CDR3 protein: CASSPTGVNTGELFF; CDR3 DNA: TGTGCCAGCAGTCCGACAGGGGTGAACACCGGGGAGCTGTTTTTT
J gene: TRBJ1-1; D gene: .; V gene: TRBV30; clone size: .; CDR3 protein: CACRQAFVEAFF; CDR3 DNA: TGTGCCTGTAGACAGGCCTTCGTTGAAGCTTTCTTT
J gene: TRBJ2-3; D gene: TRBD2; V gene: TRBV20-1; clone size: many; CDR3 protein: CSARTLAGNTDTQYF; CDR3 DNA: TGCAGTGCTAGGACACTAGCGGGTAACACAGATACGCAGTATTTT
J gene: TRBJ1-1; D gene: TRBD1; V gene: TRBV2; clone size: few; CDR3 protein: CASRENRGTEAFF; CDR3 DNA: TGTGCCAGCAGAGAAAACAGGGGGACTGAAGCTTTCTTT
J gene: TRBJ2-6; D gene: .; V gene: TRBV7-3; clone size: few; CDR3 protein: CASSLRSLSGANVLTF; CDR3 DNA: TGTGCCAGCAGCCTAAGAAGCCTCTCTGGGGCCAACGTCCTGACTTTC
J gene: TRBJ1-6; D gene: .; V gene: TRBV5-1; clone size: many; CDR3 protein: CASSLEFNSPLHF; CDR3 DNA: TGCGCCAGCAGCTTGGAGTTCAATTCACCCCTCCACTTT
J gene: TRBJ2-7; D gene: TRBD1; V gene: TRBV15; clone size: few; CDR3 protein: CATSADRVGEQYF; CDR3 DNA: TGTGCCACCAGCGCCGACAGGGTAGGCGAGCAGTACTTC
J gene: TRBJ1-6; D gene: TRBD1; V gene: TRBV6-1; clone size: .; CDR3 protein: CASSQDRVSASPLHF; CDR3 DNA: TGTGCCAGCAGTCAGGACAGGGTCTCGGCTTCACCCCTCCACTTT
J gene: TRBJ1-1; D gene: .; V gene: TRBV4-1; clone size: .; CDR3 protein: CASRSWKTNTEAFF; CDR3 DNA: TGCGCCAGCAGGTCCTGGAAGACAAACACTGAAGCTTTCTTT
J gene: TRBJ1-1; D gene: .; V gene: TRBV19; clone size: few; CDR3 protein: CASQEGEYTEAFF; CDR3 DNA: TGTGCCAGTCAGGAGGGGGAATACACTGAAGCTTTCTTT
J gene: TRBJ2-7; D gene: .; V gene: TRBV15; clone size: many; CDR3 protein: CATSRAGTYEQYF; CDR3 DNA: TGTGCCACCAGCAGAGCAGGAACCTACGAGCAGTACTTC
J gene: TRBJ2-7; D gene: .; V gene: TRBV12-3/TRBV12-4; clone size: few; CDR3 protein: CSSLRSPIYEQYF; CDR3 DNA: TGCTCCTCCCTCCGGTCCCCTATCTACGAGCAGTACTTC
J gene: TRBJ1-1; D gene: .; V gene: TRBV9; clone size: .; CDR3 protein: CASSPGQPLGYAFF; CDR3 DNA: TGTGCCAGCAGCCCAGGACAGCCCCTCGGCTATGCTTTCTTT
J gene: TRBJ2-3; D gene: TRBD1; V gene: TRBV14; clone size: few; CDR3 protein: CASSQYPGQGADTQYF; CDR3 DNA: TGTGCCAGCAGCCAATATCCGGGACAGGGCGCAGATACGCAGTATTTT
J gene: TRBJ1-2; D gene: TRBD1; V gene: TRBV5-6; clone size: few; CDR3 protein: CASRGTGYNYGYTF; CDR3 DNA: TGTGCCAGCAGAGGGACAGGTTATAACTATGGCTACACCTTC
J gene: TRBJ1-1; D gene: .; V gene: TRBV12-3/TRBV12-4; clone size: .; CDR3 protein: CASSFGQLRYTEAFF; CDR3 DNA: TGTGCCAGCAGTTTTGGACAGTTACGATACACTGAAGCTTTCTTT
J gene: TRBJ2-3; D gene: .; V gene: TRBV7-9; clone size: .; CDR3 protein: CADDLGVGTTDTQYF; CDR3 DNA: TGTGCCGACGACCTCGGGGTAGGGACCACAGATACGCAGTATTTT
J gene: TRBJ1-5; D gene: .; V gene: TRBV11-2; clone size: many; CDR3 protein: CASSRGTAGVYQPQHF; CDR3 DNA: TGTGCCAGCAGCCGAGGGACGGCGGGGGTCTATCAGCCCCAGCATTTT
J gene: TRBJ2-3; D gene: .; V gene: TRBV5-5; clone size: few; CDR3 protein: CASSLTWASTDTQYF; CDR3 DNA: TGTGCCAGCAGCTTGACATGGGCATCCACAGATACGCAGTATTTT
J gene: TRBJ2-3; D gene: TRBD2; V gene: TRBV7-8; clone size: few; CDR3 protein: CASSLIVAGGTITDTQYF; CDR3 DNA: TGTGCCAGCAGCTTGATAGTAGCGGGGGGTACTATCACAGATACGCAGTATTTT
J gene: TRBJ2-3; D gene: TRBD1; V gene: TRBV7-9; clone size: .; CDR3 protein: CASSTPGGGTDTQYF; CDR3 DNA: TGTGCCAGCAGCACCCCAGGGGGTGGCACAGATACGCAGTATTTT
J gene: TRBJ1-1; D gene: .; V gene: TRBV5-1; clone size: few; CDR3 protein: CASSLAETGGFVAFF; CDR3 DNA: TGCGCCAGCAGCTTGGCCGAGACAGGCGGCTTTGTAGCTTTCTTT